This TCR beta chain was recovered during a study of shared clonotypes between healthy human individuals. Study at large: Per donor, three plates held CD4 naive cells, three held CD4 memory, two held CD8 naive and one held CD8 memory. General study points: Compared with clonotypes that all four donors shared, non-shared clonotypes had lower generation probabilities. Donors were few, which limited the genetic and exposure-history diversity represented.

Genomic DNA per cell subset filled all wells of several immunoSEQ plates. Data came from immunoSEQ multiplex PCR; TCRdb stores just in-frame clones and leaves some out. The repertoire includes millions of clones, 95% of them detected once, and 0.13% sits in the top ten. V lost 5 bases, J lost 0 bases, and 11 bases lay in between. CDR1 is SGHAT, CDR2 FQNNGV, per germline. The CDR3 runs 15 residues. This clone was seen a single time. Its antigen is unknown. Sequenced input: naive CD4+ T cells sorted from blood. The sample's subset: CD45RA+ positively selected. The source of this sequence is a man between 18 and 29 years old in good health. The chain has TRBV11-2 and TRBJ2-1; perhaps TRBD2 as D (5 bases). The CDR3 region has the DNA TGTGCCAGCAGCCTAGGACTGATCTCCTACAATGAGCAGTTCTTC. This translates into CASSLGLISYNEQFF.